Sequencing of this TCR beta chain was carried out in a study of shared clonotypes between healthy human individuals. The donors, all of them Caucasian adults, lived in Nashville, Tennessee. Splitting the CD4+ cells yielded a CD45RA+ naive subset and a CD45RA-negative memory subset. V shed 5 bases and J shed 5 bases, with 11 bases lying between them. The CDR3 length is 13 residues. Per germline, CDR1 SNHLY and CDR2 FYNNEI. Each PCR replicate from the sorted subsets contained about 200 ng DNA, which is tens of thousands of T cell genomes. Per the original methods: Without quality scores, immunoSEQ junctional reads could not be filtered like full-length reads. Profiled with immunoSEQ multiplex PCR; TCRdb holds only in-frame clones, not every one. That table gives V, J and clone size, and the DNA gave D and trimming. The table has over a million clones, 70% to 80% seen once; the top ten hold about 1.5%.

Sequenced sample: memory CD4+ T cells sorted from blood. The sample's subset: CD45RA-negative fraction. V usage is TRBV2 and J usage is TRBJ2-3; TRBD1 is a possible D gene (6 bases). This TCR derives from a man between 18 and 29 years old in good health. The CDR3 sequence is CASSLSRGDTQYF. Written as DNA, the CDR3 is TGTGCCAGCAGTCTCTCCAGGGGAGATACGCAGTATTTT.